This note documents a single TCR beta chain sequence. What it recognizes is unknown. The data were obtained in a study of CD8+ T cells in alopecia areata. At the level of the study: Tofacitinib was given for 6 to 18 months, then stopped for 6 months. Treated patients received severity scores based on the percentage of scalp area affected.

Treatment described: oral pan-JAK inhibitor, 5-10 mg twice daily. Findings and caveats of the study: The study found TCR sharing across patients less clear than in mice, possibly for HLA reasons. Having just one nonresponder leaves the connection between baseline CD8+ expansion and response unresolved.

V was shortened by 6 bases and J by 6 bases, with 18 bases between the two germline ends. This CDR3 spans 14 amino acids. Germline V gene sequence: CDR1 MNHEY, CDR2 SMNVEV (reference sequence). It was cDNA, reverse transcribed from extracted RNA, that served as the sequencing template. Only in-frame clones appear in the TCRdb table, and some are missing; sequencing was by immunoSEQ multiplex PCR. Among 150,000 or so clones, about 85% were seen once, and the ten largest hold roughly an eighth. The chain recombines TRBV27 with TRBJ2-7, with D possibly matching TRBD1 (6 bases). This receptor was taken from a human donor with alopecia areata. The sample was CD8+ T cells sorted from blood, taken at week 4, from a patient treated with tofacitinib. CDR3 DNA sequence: TGTGCCAGCAGCCTGGCGGGCAGGGGTGCCGAGCAGTACTTC. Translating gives CASSLAGRGAEQYF.